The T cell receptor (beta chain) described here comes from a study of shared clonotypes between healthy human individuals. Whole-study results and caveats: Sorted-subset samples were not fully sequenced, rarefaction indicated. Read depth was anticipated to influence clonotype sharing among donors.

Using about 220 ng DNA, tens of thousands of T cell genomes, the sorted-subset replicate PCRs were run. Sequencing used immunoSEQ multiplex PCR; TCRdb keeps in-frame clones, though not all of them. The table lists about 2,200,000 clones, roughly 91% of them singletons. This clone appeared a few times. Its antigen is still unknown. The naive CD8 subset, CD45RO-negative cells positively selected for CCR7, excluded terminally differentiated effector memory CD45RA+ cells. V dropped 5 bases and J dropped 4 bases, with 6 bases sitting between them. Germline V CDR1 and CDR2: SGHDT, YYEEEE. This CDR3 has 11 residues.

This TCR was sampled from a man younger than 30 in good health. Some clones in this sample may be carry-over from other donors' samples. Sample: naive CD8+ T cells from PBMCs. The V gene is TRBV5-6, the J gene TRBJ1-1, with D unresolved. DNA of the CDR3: TGTGCCAGCAGGTTCGGCACTGAAGCTTTCTTT. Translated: CASRFGTEAFF.